Listed here are 29 T cell receptor beta chains from one sample, sequenced in a study of control samples from healthy donors and cancer patients. Assay used: immunoSEQ multiplex PCR; TCRdb lists only in-frame clones, some missing. The sample records about 150,000 clones, 93% being singletons. Sequencing was performed on blood. Receptors were obtained from a man between 18 and 35 years old in good health.

The chain uses TRBV5-1 and TRBJ2-3; 8 bases match TRBD1. The length of the CDR3 is 15 residues. Trimming removed 4 bases from V and 5 bases from J; junction bases left unmatched: 9. The germline V gene has CDR1 SGHRS and CDR2 YFSETQ. The CDR3 DNA is TGCGCCAGCAGCCTTACCCAGGGGGCGCGAGATACGCAGTATTTT. Translated, it gives CASSLTQGARDTQYF.

The chain links TRBV7-9 to TRBJ1-5, with TRBD1 matching 8 bases. Trimming removed 4 bases from V and 5 bases from J; junction bases left unmatched: 4. The CDR3 runs 14 residues. Looked up from germline, CDR1 is SEHNR and CDR2 is FQNEAQ (reference sequence). In DNA, the CDR3 is TGTGCCAGCAGCTCGGACAGGGCCTATCAGCCCCAGCATTTT. Its protein product is CASSSDRAYQPQHF.

This chain uses TRBV12-3 or TRBV12-4 with TRBJ1-6; D gene unclear. CDR3 length equals 13 residues. V lost 0 bases to trimming and J lost 8 bases, with 5 bases between them. CDR3 DNA sequence: TGTGCCAGCAGTTTAGCCGAGGATTCACCCCTCCACTTT. Protein sequence: CASSLAEDSPLHF.

The rearrangement uses TRBV6-2 or TRBV6-3 and TRBJ2-7, with 8 bases fitting TRBD2. J was trimmed by 5 bases and V by 3 bases; bases with no gene match: 15. Germline V gene sequence: CDR1 MNHEY, CDR2 SVGEGT. This CDR3 has 17 amino acids. The CDR3 DNA reads TGTGCCAGCAGTTATATGGCCGGAAGCGGGAGAACAGACGAGCAGTACTTC. Translation: CASSYMAGSGRTDEQYF.

This chain connects TRBV19 to TRBJ1-2, with D uncertain. The V and J ends lost 3 bases and 4 bases respectively, with 9 bases between them. Germline V gene data show CDR1 as LNHDA and CDR2 as SQIVND (reference sequence). This CDR3 has 13 amino acids. The CDR3 sequence is CASSMRRTYGYTF. Written as DNA, the CDR3 is TGTGCCAGTAGTATGAGGCGGACCTATGGCTACACCTTC.

The J gene is TRBJ2-2, the V gene TRBV9, with 7 bases that match TRBD1. The V segment lost 4 bases and the J segment 3 bases; nucleotides outside the gene matches: 3. Germline values: CDR1 SGDLS, CDR2 YYNGEE. CDR3 size: 14 residues. The CDR3 DNA is TGTGCCAGCAGCAAGGGGGCGGACACCGGGGAGCTGTTTTTT. It yields the protein CASSKGADTGELFF.

V is TRBV7-6 and J is TRBJ2-1; no definite D call. Deletions cut 1 base from V and 10 bases from J, with 8 bases between. CDR3 length: 12 amino acids. Per the germline V gene, CDR1 is SGHVS and CDR2 is FNYEAQ. DNA for the CDR3: TGTGCCAGCAGCTTAGGTATTCGGGAGCAGTTCTTC. It codes for CASSLGIREQFF. The full variable domain, in which reference TRBV7-6 and TRBJ2-1 provide the parts outside the CDR3, is GAGVSQSPRYKVTKRGQDVALRCDPISGHVSLYWYRQALGQGPEFLTYFNYEAQQDKSGLPNDRFSAERPEGSISTLTIQRTEQRDSAMYRCASSLGIREQFFGPGTRLTVL.

J is TRBJ1-2 and V is TRBV24-1; D is uncertain. This CDR3 has 13 amino acids. Trimming cost V 5 bases and J 3 bases, with 9 bases left between them. Germline V lookup: CDR1 KGHDR, CDR2 SFDVKD. The CDR3 DNA reads TGTGCCACCAGTGGTATTGCTGACTATGGCTACACCTTC. This gives the protein CATSGIADYGYTF.

The V and J genes are TRBV5-1 and TRBJ1-2; D is perhaps TRBD1 (5 bases). CDR3 length: 12 residues. Germline V gene sequence: CDR1 SGHRS, CDR2 YFSETQ. V was clipped by 5 bases and J by 5 bases, with 10 bases between them. In nucleotides, the CDR3 is TGCGCCAGCAGTCCTCAGGGTTATGGCTACACCTTC. It encodes CASSPQGYGYTF. Supplemented by reference TRBV5-1 and TRBJ1-2, the full variable domain reads KAGVTQTPRYLIKTRGQQVTLSCSPISGHRSVSWYQQTPGQGLQFLFEYFSETQRNKGNFPGRFSGRQFSNSRSEMNVSTLELGDSALYLCASSPQGYGYTFGSGTRLTVV.

V gene TRBV4-2 combines with J gene TRBJ2-4; TRBD1 might be the D (5 bases). The germline V gene encodes CDR1 LGHNA and CDR2 YNFKEQ. The CDR3 extends over 15 amino acids. Trimming removed 4 bases from V and 5 bases from J, with 15 bases in between. In DNA, the CDR3 is TGTGCCAGCAGCCCCGAAACAGGTCGGCAAAACATTCAGTACTTC. Translating gives CASSPETGRQNIQYF.

The CDR3 loop is CASSQDLGRGSYNEQFF. CDR3 DNA: TGCGCCAGCAGCCAAGATCTGGGGCGGGGCTCCTACAATGAGCAGTTCTTC. The chain combines TRBV4-1 with TRBJ2-1; tentative D call: TRBD2 (6 bases). V was pared by 0 bases and J by 0 bases, with 12 bases between. Germline V gives CDR1 MGHRA, CDR2 YSYEKL. There are 17 residues in the CDR3.

The rearrangement links TRBV6-5 to TRBJ2-3, with D possibly TRBD1 on 6 matching bases. This CDR3 comprises 14 residues. CDR1 is MNHEY and CDR2 is SVGAGI in the germline V gene. V lost 5 bases and J 6 bases, leaving 15 bases between the germline ends. This chain's CDR3 is CASSRNYRVDTQYF. CDR3 DNA: TGTGCCAGCAGTCGCAACTACAGGGTGGATACGCAGTATTTT.

The rearrangement uses TRBV5-6 and TRBJ1-2; maybe TRBD1 (5 bases). The CDR3 spans 14 residues. The germline CDR1 and CDR2 sequences are SGHDT and YYEEEE. The V end was cut by 8 bases, the J end by 4 bases, with 18 bases between. CDR3 DNA: TGTGCCAGTACCCGGGGGTTTTATGGCTATGGCTACACCTTC. Protein sequence: CASTRGFYGYGYTF.

In the case of this clone: Germline is not matched at one junction end, which may reflect a read error. The chain recombines TRBV7-7 with TRBJ2-1; no definite D call. This CDR3 comprises 15 residues. Germline V gives CDR1 SSHAT, CDR2 FNYEAQ (reference sequence). CDR3 protein: CASSSNRRSRDEQFF. The CDR3 coding sequence is TGTGCTAGCAGCTCGAACCGGCGGAGTCGGGATGAGCAGTTCTTC.

A single count supports this clone. This chain links TRBV9 with TRBJ1-1; D is uncertain. The germline V and J ends were trimmed by 0 bases and 8 bases, with 8 bases remaining between them. This CDR3 is 12 amino acids long. The germline gives CDR1 SGDLS, CDR2 YYNGEE. The CDR3 protein is CASSVEDGEAFF. DNA of the CDR3: TGTGCCAGCAGCGTAGAGGACGGCGAAGCTTTCTTT.

The rearrangement joins TRBV15 to TRBJ2-4; D possibly corresponds to TRBD2 (5 bases). The CDR3 loop spans 14 amino acids. V gave up 1 base and J gave up 8 bases, with 12 bases separating them. CDR1 is LNHNV, CDR2 YYDKDF, per germline (reference sequence). CDR3 DNA sequence: TGTGCCACCAGCAGAGCTCCGGGGAGAGACATTCAGTACTTC. This codes for CATSRAPGRDIQYF.

This chain links TRBV6-4 with TRBJ1-1; D remains unclear. The CDR3 contains 15 residues. The germline gives CDR1 MRHNA, CDR2 SNTAGT. Trimming took 6 bases from V and 1 from J, leaving 15 bases between them. CDR3 nucleotide sequence: TGTGCCAGCAGCCAAAACCCCGGAGGGAACACTGAAGCTTTCTTT. Residues: CASSQNPGGNTEAFF.

The chain combines TRBV18 with TRBJ1-3; D remains ambiguous. This CDR3 has 17 residues. V lost 6 bases to trimming and J lost 1 base, with 19 bases between them. The germline gives CDR1 KGHSH, CDR2 LQKENI. Written as DNA, the CDR3 is TGTGCCAGCTCCCTAAAGGGAGACCCAGGTTCTGGAAACACCATATATTTT. This translates into CASSLKGDPGSGNTIYF.

In this sample, this clone turned up once. V is TRBV13 and J is TRBJ1-1; the D is unclear. This CDR3 spans 14 amino acids. CDR1 and CDR2 (germline): PRHDT, FYEKMQ (reference sequence). Trimming stripped 2 bases from V and 1 base from J, with 8 bases between. The CDR3 protein is CASSLLTGNTEAFF. CDR3 sequence (DNA): TGTGCCAGCAGCTTATTAACGGGGAACACTGAAGCTTTCTTT. Looking up the rest from reference TRBV13 and TRBJ1-1 gives the full variable domain: AAGVIQSPRHLIKEKRETATLKCYPIPRHDTVYWYQQGPGQDPQFLISFYEKMQSDKGSIPDRFSAQQFSDYHSELNMSSLELGDSALYFCASSLLTGNTEAFFGQGTRLTVV.

The chain is built from TRBV6-2 or TRBV6-3 and TRBJ1-5; 7 bases are a match to TRBD1. After removal of 2 bases from V and 3 bases from J, the junction contained 10 bases not matched to a gene. The V gene's germline CDR1 is MNHEY and CDR2 SVGEGT. The CDR3 runs to 17 residues. For the CDR3, the DNA is TGTGCCAGCAGTTACCAGTATGGGACAGTCCCCAATCAGCCCCAGCATTTT. Its translation: CASSYQYGTVPNQPQHF.

V is TRBV7-9 and J is TRBJ2-1; TRBD1 is a possible D gene (6 bases). In germline, CDR1 is SEHNR, CDR2 FQNEAQ (reference sequence). This CDR3 is 14 amino acids long. Trimming removed 7 bases at V and 5 bases at J, with 15 bases between. The CDR3 DNA reads TGTGCCAGCATGCTGGGGGCCTTCAACAATGAGCAGTTCTTC. Its protein is CASMLGAFNNEQFF.

CDR3 in amino acids: CASSQYRGSETQYF. DNA for the CDR3: TGTGCCAGCAGCCAATACAGGGGGTCAGAGACCCAGTACTTC. The J gene is TRBJ2-5, the V gene TRBV3-1 (or the pseudogene TRBV3-2); 8 bases are shared with TRBD1. V lost 2 bases, J lost 4 bases, and 3 bases stayed unmatched. Per germline, CDR1 LGHDT and CDR2 YNNKEL (reference sequence). The length of the CDR3 is 14 residues.

This chain uses TRBV7-6 with TRBJ2-1; the D call may be TRBD1 or TRBD2 (6 bases each). V was clipped by 5 bases and J by 15 bases, with 20 bases between them. The CDR3 is made up of 13 amino acids. Germline-derived CDR1 and CDR2 are SGHVS and FNYEAQ. The CDR3 reads CASSLTERGPGFF. DNA of the CDR3: TGTGCCAGCAGCCTGACGGAACGGGGGCCGGGGTTCTTC. The full variable domain, with the rest looked up from reference TRBV7-6 and TRBJ2-1, is GAGVSQSPRYKVTKRGQDVALRCDPISGHVSLYWYRQALGQGPEFLTYFNYEAQQDKSGLPNDRFSAERPEGSISTLTIQRTEQRDSAMYRCASSLTERGPGFFGPGTRLTVL.

This chain connects TRBV24-1 to TRBJ1-1; D is uncertain. CDR3 size: 15 residues. With 4 bases removed from V and 1 base from J, the gap between germline ends came to 12 bases. The V gene's germline CDR1 is KGHDR and CDR2 SFDVKD. The CDR3 nucleotides read TGTGCCACCAGTGACTCACGTTGGGGGAACACTGAAGCTTTCTTT. The encoded protein is CATSDSRWGNTEAFF.

J is TRBJ2-2 and V is TRBV9, with 9 bases fitting TRBD2. Germline assignment: CDR1 SGDLS and CDR2 YYNGEE. The J segment lost 6 bases and the V segment lost 1 base, leaving 7 bases of the junction unmatched. This CDR3 comprises 16 residues. DNA for the CDR3: TGTGCCAGCAGCGTATACGCGGGGGGGCCTGCCGGGGAGCTGTTTTTT. This sequence encodes CASSVYAGGPAGELFF.

The chain is built from TRBV7-3 and TRBJ2-1; D is uncertain. Trimming stripped 5 bases from V and 6 bases from J, with 11 bases between. Germline V gene data show CDR1 as SGHTA and CDR2 as FQGTGA. This CDR3 is 13 amino acids long. The CDR3 DNA is TGTGCCAGCAGCAAATCCCTAGGCAATGAGCAGTTCTTC. Its protein product is CASSKSLGNEQFF.

The V gene is TRBV7-3, the J gene TRBJ2-6; TRBD2 agrees at 8 bases. Trimming cost V 5 bases and J 0 bases; bases outside gene matches: 6. CDR3 length equals 17 residues. In germline, CDR1 is SGHTA, CDR2 FQGTGA. Here the CDR3 DNA reads TGTGCCAGCAGCCCCACTAGCGGATACTCTGGGGCCAACGTCCTGACTTTC. Translating it yields CASSPTSGYSGANVLTF.

This chain joins TRBV7-9 and TRBJ1-3; D uncertain. The CDR3 spans 12 residues. CDR1 and CDR2 (germline): SEHNR, FQNEAQ (reference sequence). The V end lost 3 bases, the J end lost 3 bases, and 3 bases lay between the germline ends. The CDR3 coding sequence is TGTGCCAGCAGCTTTAATGGAAACACCATATATTTT. Protein product: CASSFNGNTIYF.

V and J are TRBV5-6 and TRBJ1-5; the D is unclear. The ends were cut back, 3 bases at V and 0 bases at J, with 10 bases in the middle. CDR1 and CDR2 from the germline V gene are SGHDT and YYEEEE. This CDR3 spans 15 amino acids. This chain's CDR3 is CASSSYTGSNQPQHF. In DNA, the CDR3 is TGTGCCAGCAGCTCCTACACGGGTAGCAATCAGCCCCAGCATTTT.